What follows describes a single TCR beta chain. The CDR3 length is 14 residues. Germline CDR1 is MNHEY and CDR2 is SVGAGI. J gave up 4 bases and V 5 bases, and 5 bases lay outside the gene matches. These data originate in a study of graft-versus-host responses after intestinal transplantation. Libraries were prepared by immunoSEQ multiplex PCR; TCRdb keeps only in-frame clonotypes and omits some of them. The sample has more than 4,000 clones; 20% to 30% are singletons. The material sequenced was alloreactive CD4+ T cells from a mixed lymphocyte reaction culture, taken before transplantation. The sample's subset: CFSE-low proliferating T cells sorted from roughly six-day pre-transplant mixed lymphocyte reaction (GvH or HvG direction). The rearrangement links TRBV6-5 to TRBJ2-1; 7 positions agree with TRBD2. The receptor comes from a human patient who was an organ donor for intestinal transplantation. The CDR3: CASSRTSLYNEQFF. CDR3 bases: TGTGCCAGCAGTCGGACTAGTTTATACAATGAGCAGTTCTTC.